What follows describes a single T cell receptor beta chain. The naive CD8 subset, CD45RO-negative cells positively selected for CCR7, excluded terminally differentiated effector memory CD45RA+ cells. This CDR3 region has 11 residues. Germline CDR1 reads LNHNV; CDR2 reads YYDKDF (reference sequence). Trimming removed 5 bases at V and 5 bases at J, with 5 bases between. When replicate PCRs were run on sorted subsets, they used about 200 ng DNA, about 30,000 T cell genomes. Method: immunoSEQ multiplex PCR; TCRdb's copy keeps in-frame clones and lacks some. The sample contains about 680,000 clones, roughly nine tenths of which appear only once. This sample is part of a study of shared clonotypes between healthy human individuals.

This TCR was recovered from a young man in good health. The sequenced sample consisted of naive CD8+ T cells sorted from blood. V usage is TRBV15 and J usage is TRBJ2-3; the D is unclear. The chain's CDR3 is CATSLQDTQYF. The CDR3 DNA reads TGTGCCACCAGCTTACAAGATACGCAGTATTTT.